The T cell receptor beta chain described here comes from a study of post-analysis software for immune sequencing data. The overall study: Recorded subtypes: relapsing-remitting, secondary progressive, progressive-relapsing; some patients unannotated. Overall study findings and caveats: Five TRBV segments, TRBV5-6, TRBV5-1 and TRBV20-1 among them, were found more frequent in patients than controls. Patients with multiple sclerosis recorded significantly lower normalized Chao1 diversity than controls, the study found. Samples sharing a preparation batch grouped tightly together when assessed by F measure.

The TCR beta cDNA libraries contained unique molecular identifiers. Once roughly 1 to 11 million T cells were used, hundreds of thousands of cDNA molecules resulted. MiXCR was run by TCRdb on the PCR reads, yielding one entry per CDR3 protein. The sample lists under 900,000 distinct CDR3 sequences; around 50% were seen once. V lost 0 bases to trimming and J lost 6 bases; unmatched junction nucleotides: 2. The CDR3 has 14 amino acids. Germline-derived CDR1 and CDR2 are ENHRY and SYGVKD. To note about this clonotype: The antigen is not known.

The sequenced sample consisted of blood. The sequence was obtained from a girl aged 10-17 years with multiple sclerosis. This rearrangement joins TRBV10-3 to TRBJ2-5, with 9 positions matching TRBD1. As DNA, the CDR3 is TGTGCCATCAGTGAGTCACAGGGGGCGAAGACCCAGTACTTC. Translating gives CAISESQGAKTQYF.